This TCR beta chain was identified during a study of PD-L1 blockade in urothelial cancer. This CDR3 has 15 amino acids. CDR1 and CDR2 (germline): MNHEY, SVGAGI. V gave up 0 bases and J gave up 10 bases, with 15 bases separating them. The sample's time point: peripheral blood 6 weeks after treatment start. Sequencing was performed with immunoSEQ multiplex PCR; in TCRdb, only in-frame clones are kept and a portion is missing. The sample contains some 40,000 clones, about 90% of which appear only once. This clonotype was obtained from a man in his sixties or seventies with urothelial cancer. V gene TRBV6-5 combines with J gene TRBJ1-4; the D gene is possibly TRBD1 (6 bases). Sequenced here: PBMCs, sampled around atezolizumab (anti-PD-L1) treatment. In nucleotides, the CDR3 is TGTGCCAGCAGTTACTCTCTCCAGACAGGTGGAAAACTGTTTTTT. Protein product: CASSYSLQTGGKLFF.